This T cell receptor beta chain was recorded in a study of blood T cell repertoires in COVID-19. This clone was found a few times. Original processing notes: Amplification of reference gene primers was used by the study to estimate nucleated cell counts. The assay was immunoSEQ multiplex PCR, and TCRdb's table has in-frame clones only and misses some. V, J and clone size reflect that table, while D and trimming were determined from the DNA. Among around 290,000 clones, approximately 89% were seen once, and the ten largest hold approximately 2.5%. The study drew participants aged about 18 to 95 years from roughly 25 US areas. Participant-reported clinical history was the basis for cohort assignment. The source material was PBMCs or T cells enriched from blood (not recorded which). The clonotype was recovered from a woman under 30 who had recovered from COVID-19.

In nucleotides, the CDR3 is TGTGCCAGCAGTGAGGGGTTAGCGGGGTACGAGCAGTACTTC. Its protein is CASSEGLAGYEQYF. This sequence joins TRBV2 and TRBJ2-7, with 8 bases fitting TRBD2. The CDR3 has 14 residues. V lost 3 bases and J lost 4; bases outside the gene matches: 5. Germline CDR1 and CDR2: SNHLY and FYNNEI.